The 28 T cell receptor beta chains given below trace back to one sample, sequenced in a study of cytomegalovirus exposure and HLA in healthy donors. Here immunoSEQ multiplex PCR was the method, and the copy in TCRdb shows in-frame clones only, minus some. The sample gives about 58,000 clones, roughly nine tenths of which show up once; about 1% is in the top ten. Source material: PBMCs. The receptors were sampled from a man aged 18-30 years in good health and CMV-seronegative.

The chain links TRBV30 to TRBJ2-5; TRBD2 matches at 9 bases. V dropped 1 base and J dropped 5; count of bases not matched to a gene: 8. Looked up from germline, CDR1 is GTSNPN and CDR2 is SVGIG (reference sequence). CDR3 length: 15 amino acids. As DNA, the CDR3 is TGTGCCTGGAGTGGGGGCGGGGGGGGACACGAGACCCAGTACTTC. Protein product: CAWSGGGGGHETQYF.

V gene TRBV30 combines with J gene TRBJ2-7; D is possibly TRBD1 (6 bases). This CDR3 has 14 residues. The germline gives CDR1 GTSNPN, CDR2 SVGIG (reference sequence). Trimming removed 0 bases from V and 1 base from J, with 10 bases in between. The CDR3 loop reads CAWSVWGRSYEQYF. As DNA, the CDR3 is TGTGCCTGGAGTGTATGGGGGCGTTCCTACGAGCAGTACTTC.

Note on this clone: One junction end does not reproduce the germline sequence, and a read error may be involved. The chain recombines TRBV18 with TRBJ2-7; TRBD1 matches at 9 bases. The CDR3 extends over 16 amino acids. Germline V gene data show CDR1 as KGHSH and CDR2 as LQKENI. The CDR3 DNA sequence: TGTGCCAGCTCCCCACCACAGGGGGCGGCGTCCCACGAGCAGTACTTC. This gives the protein CASSPPQGAASHEQYF. Full variable domain (outside the CDR3, taken from reference TRBV18 and TRBJ2-7): NAGVMQNPRHLVRRRGQEARLRCSPMKGHSHVYWYRQLPEEGLKFMVYLQKENIIDESGMPKERFSAEFPKEGPSILRIQQVVRGDSAAYFCASSPPQGAASHEQYFGPGTRLTVT.

The chain is built from TRBV7-9 and TRBJ1-1; 8 positions agree with TRBD1. Germline loops: CDR1 SEHNR, CDR2 FQNEAQ (reference sequence). The CDR3 covers 14 residues. Trimming at V came to 4 bases and at J to 3 bases, leaving 4 bases not matched to a gene. CDR3 region: CASSSRDRHTEAFF. Here the CDR3 DNA reads TGTGCCAGCAGCTCCCGGGACAGGCACACTGAAGCTTTCTTT.

This chain connects TRBV7-3 to TRBJ2-3; 7 positions agree with TRBD2. CDR1 is SGHTA, CDR2 FQGTGA, per germline. The CDR3 covers 15 residues. Unmatched junction bases numbered 5, after V lost 3 bases and J lost 2 bases. The DNA of the CDR3 is TGTGCCAGCAGCTTGGGGGGGGGAGCCACAGATACGCAGTATTTT. Translation gives CASSLGGGATDTQYF.

This sequence joins TRBV19 and TRBJ2-1; 14 nucleotides align to TRBD2. Trimming took 3 bases from V and 2 from J; bases not matched to a gene: 6. Germline CDR1 and CDR2: LNHDA and SQIVND (reference sequence). CDR3 length: 18 residues. CDR3 residues: CASSIGGLAGATYNEQFF. The CDR3 nucleotides read TGTGCCAGTAGTATTGGGGGACTAGCGGGAGCCACCTACAATGAGCAGTTCTTC.

The count of this clone is one. This chain connects TRBV19 to TRBJ1-5; D might be TRBD1 (5 bases). Germline V gives CDR1 LNHDA, CDR2 SQIVND (reference sequence). The ends were cut back, 2 bases at V and 9 bases at J, with 14 bases in the middle. This CDR3 has 14 residues. CDR3 nucleotide sequence: TGTGCCAGTAGTATATCAGACAGAACGATGCCCCAGCATTTT. Protein: CASSISDRTMPQHF.

This rearrangement joins TRBV7-9 to TRBJ1-5, with D maybe TRBD1 (5 bases). The CDR3 extends over 14 amino acids. Per germline, CDR1 SEHNR and CDR2 FQNEAQ (reference sequence). Deletions cut 5 bases from V and 5 bases from J, with 13 bases between. This CDR3 reads CASSSGGRDQPQHF. The CDR3 DNA reads as TGTGCCAGCAGCAGCGGGGGAAGGGATCAGCCCCAGCATTTT.

J is TRBJ1-5 and V is TRBV29-1; unclear D gene. The CDR3 contains 12 residues. Germline V CDR1 and CDR2: SQVTM, ANQGSEA. Between the trimmed V and J ends, which lost 6 bases and 0 bases, there was a span of 6 bases. Here the CDR3 reads CSVADSNQPQHF. The CDR3 DNA follows: TGCAGCGTCGCGGATAGCAATCAGCCCCAGCATTTT.

The chain combines TRBV19 with TRBJ2-3; a possible D gene is TRBD1 (6 bases). CDR3 length: 14 amino acids. V was clipped by 1 base and J by 4 bases, with 9 bases between them. Germline-derived CDR1 and CDR2 are LNHDA and SQIVND (reference sequence). This chain's CDR3 is CASSIGTGPDTQYF. CDR3 bases: TGTGCCAGTAGTATAGGTACAGGGCCAGATACGCAGTATTTT.

This CDR3 is CASSLMTSGIKGELFF. For the CDR3, the DNA is TGTGCCAGCAGCTTAATGACTAGCGGGATCAAAGGGGAGCTGTTTTTT. This chain connects TRBV7-2 to TRBJ2-2; 11 bases align to TRBD2. This CDR3 has 16 amino acids. J gave up 8 bases and V 2 bases, and 7 bases lay outside the gene matches. The germline gives CDR1 SGHTA, CDR2 FQGNSA.

This clone was detected once. This sequence joins TRBV5-1 and TRBJ2-3; D may be TRBD2 (6 bases). Germline values: CDR1 SGHRS, CDR2 YFSETQ. Trimming shortened V by 0 bases and J by 0 bases, and 8 bases separated the two germline ends. CDR3 length: 15 amino acids. The CDR3 protein is CASSLGGASTDTQYF. The CDR3, as DNA: TGCGCCAGCAGCTTGGGCGGGGCAAGCACAGATACGCAGTATTTT. The complete variable domain, with remaining parts taken from reference TRBV5-1 and TRBJ2-3, reads KAGVTQTPRYLIKTRGQQVTLSCSPISGHRSVSWYQQTPGQGLQFLFEYFSETQRNKGNFPGRFSGRQFSNSRSEMNVSTLELGDSALYLCASSLGGASTDTQYFGPGTRLTVL.

Only one count was recorded for this clone. The V gene is TRBV2, the J gene TRBJ1-2, with TRBD1 matching over 8 bases. The CDR3 is 14 residues long. J was trimmed by 4 bases and V by 8 bases; bases with no gene match: 9. Germline V lookup: CDR1 SNHLY, CDR2 FYNNEI. DNA for the CDR3: TGTGCCAGCCGGACAGGGTGGGATACCTATGGCTACACCTTC. It is translated as CASRTGWDTYGYTF.

The genes are TRBV28 and TRBJ1-2; no clear D gene. The CDR3 sequence is 12 residues long. V lost 5 bases to trimming and J lost 2 bases, with 6 bases between them. The germline V gene has CDR1 MDHEN and CDR2 SYDVKM. CDR3 sequence reads: CASSRENYGYTF. The CDR3 nucleotides are TGTGCCAGCAGTAGAGAAAACTATGGCTACACCTTC.

The rearrangement joins TRBV29-1 to TRBJ2-7, with D possibly matching TRBD1 (5 bases). Trimming shortened V by 4 bases and J by 0 bases, and 13 bases separated the two germline ends. The CDR3 loop spans 14 amino acids. The germline CDR1 and CDR2 sequences are SQVTM and ANQGSEA. The DNA for the CDR3 is TGCAGCGTTGTAACAGGCGCCAACTCCTACGAGCAGTACTTC. Encoded protein: CSVVTGANSYEQYF.

The chain uses TRBV19 and TRBJ1-3, with D possibly matching TRBD1 (5 bases). CDR1 LNHDA and CDR2 SQIVND come from the germline V gene (reference sequence). The CDR3 extends over 16 amino acids. Deletions cut 5 bases from V and 0 bases from J, with 14 bases between. The CDR3 bases are TGTGCCAGTAGTGCCCGACAGTCTTTCTCTGGAAACACCATATATTTT. Its translation: CASSARQSFSGNTIYF.

Note on this clone: This sample also contains other DNA sequences that code for the same CDR3. The chain couples TRBV29-1 to TRBJ2-6; the D is unclear. The CDR3 covers 12 residues. Trimming removed 6 bases at V and 3 bases at J, with 6 bases between. CDR1 and CDR2 from the germline V gene are SQVTM and ANQGSEA. CDR3 loop: CSVLSGANVLTF. The CDR3 nucleotides are TGCAGCGTGCTAAGTGGGGCCAACGTCCTGACTTTC.

The chain combines TRBV5-1 with TRBJ2-5, with 8 bases aligning to TRBD2. The CDR3 is 15 residues long. Germline assignment: CDR1 SGHRS and CDR2 YFSETQ. Germline trimming cut 4 bases from V and 1 base from J; bases unmatched to any gene: 6. DNA of the CDR3: TGCGCCAGCAGCACGGGAGGGAGTACCCAAGAGACCCAGTACTTC. Encoded protein: CASSTGGSTQETQYF.

This chain uses TRBV5-3 with TRBJ2-3, with 8 bases matching TRBD1. TRBV5-3 is an ORF, with its function uncertain. This CDR3 region has 16 residues. V dropped 5 bases and J dropped 6; count of bases not matched to a gene: 14. This chain's CDR3 is CARSHTGGLGRDTQYF. CDR3 in DNA: TGTGCCAGAAGTCATACAGGGGGTCTGGGAAGGGATACGCAGTATTTT.

The chain employs TRBV5-1 and TRBJ2-2; TRBD2 agrees at 8 bases. CDR3 length: 16 amino acids. V shed 2 bases, J shed 3 bases, and the junction held 6 bases outside the gene matches. The germline gives CDR1 SGHRS, CDR2 YFSETQ. The CDR3 loop reads CASSFTGTRDTGELFF. DNA of the CDR3: TGCGCCAGCAGCTTTACCGGGACTAGAGACACCGGGGAGCTGTTTTTT.

The chain couples TRBV7-2 to TRBJ2-1; the D gene is possibly TRBD2 (6 bases). This CDR3 has 15 amino acids. V was cut by 5 bases and J by 0 bases, with 11 bases left in between. Germline CDR1 and CDR2: SGHTA and FQGNSA. CDR3 nucleotide sequence: TGTGCCAGCAGCCTGGAGGGGTTCTCCTACAATGAGCAGTTCTTC. This gives the protein CASSLEGFSYNEQFF.

The J gene is TRBJ2-7, the V gene TRBV1; the table's D call TRBD2 went unverified against the DNA. TRBV1 is designated a pseudogene. CDR3 length equals 17 residues. Here the CDR3 DNA reads TGCACCAGCAGCCAGTCCCCGGGACTAGCGCTTCTCTGGGTGCAGTACTTC. The encoded protein is CTSSQSPGLALLWVQYF.

This chain joins TRBV29-1 and TRBJ2-2; TRBD2 aligns across 8 bases. J lost 1 base, V lost 7 bases, and 2 bases had no gene match. The germline V gene has CDR1 SQVTM and CDR2 ANQGSEA. The CDR3 is 13 residues long. The CDR3 loop reads CSAGLGNTGELFF. Here the CDR3 DNA reads TGCAGCGCGGGACTAGGGAACACCGGGGAGCTGTTTTTT.

This chain uses TRBV9 with TRBJ2-2, with D possibly matching TRBD2 (6 bases). The CDR3 runs to 16 residues. Trimming removed 0 bases at V and 4 bases at J, with 13 bases between. Germline CDR1 SGDLS, CDR2 YYNGEE. CDR3 in amino acids: CASSVGGGTGTGELFF. The CDR3 DNA reads TGTGCCAGCAGCGTAGGCGGCGGGACCGGCACCGGGGAGCTGTTTTTT.

The table lists this clone with a few counts. The V gene is TRBV7-9, the J gene TRBJ2-7; the D gene is possibly TRBD1 (6 bases). The germline gives CDR1 SEHNR, CDR2 FQNEAQ (reference sequence). V dropped 3 bases and J dropped 4 bases, with 13 bases sitting between them. The CDR3 runs 14 residues. The CDR3 sequence: CASSFTGSGYEQYF. CDR3 DNA sequence: TGTGCCAGCAGCTTTACAGGGAGTGGTTACGAGCAGTACTTC.

This clone was observed a single time. The chain employs TRBV27 and TRBJ2-1; TRBD2 matches at 8 bases. Germline V lookup: CDR1 MNHEY, CDR2 SMNVEV (reference sequence). V lost 5 bases and J lost 6; bases outside the gene matches: 12. CDR3 length equals 16 residues. The CDR3 nucleotides are TGTGCCAGCAGTCCACTAGCGGAGGTGGGTGTCAATGAGCAGTTCTTC. It translates to CASSPLAEVGVNEQFF.

This clone was observed once. The J gene is TRBJ1-2, the V gene TRBV6-5, with D maybe TRBD1 (5 bases). Trimming stripped 8 bases from V and 2 bases from J, with 12 bases between. This CDR3 region has 13 residues. Germline assignment: CDR1 MNHEY and CDR2 SVGAGI. The CDR3 DNA is TGTGCCAGCGGCTCCCCAGGGAACTATGGCTACACCTTC. The encoded protein is CASGSPGNYGYTF.

The J gene is TRBJ2-3, the V gene TRBV6-5; a possible D gene is TRBD2 (6 bases). Germline V gene lookup returns CDR1 MNHEY and CDR2 SVGAGI. The CDR3 loop spans 12 amino acids. The germline V and J ends were trimmed by 9 bases and 1 base, with 8 bases remaining between them. The CDR3 sequence is CASWGGTDTQYF. In DNA, the CDR3 is TGTGCCAGTTGGGGGGGCACAGATACGCAGTATTTT.